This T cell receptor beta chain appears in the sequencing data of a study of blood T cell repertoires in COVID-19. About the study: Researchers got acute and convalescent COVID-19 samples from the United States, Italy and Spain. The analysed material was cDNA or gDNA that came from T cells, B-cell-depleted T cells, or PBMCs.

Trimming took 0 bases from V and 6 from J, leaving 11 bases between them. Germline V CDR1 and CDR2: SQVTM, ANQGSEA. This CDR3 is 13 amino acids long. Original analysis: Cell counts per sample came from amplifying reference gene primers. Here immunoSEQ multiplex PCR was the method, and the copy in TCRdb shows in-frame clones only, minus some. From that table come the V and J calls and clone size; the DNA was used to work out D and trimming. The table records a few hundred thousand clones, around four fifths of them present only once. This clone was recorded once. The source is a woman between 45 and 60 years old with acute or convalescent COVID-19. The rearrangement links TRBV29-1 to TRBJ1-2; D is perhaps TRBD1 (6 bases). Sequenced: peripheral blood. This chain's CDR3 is CSVEDLTGDGYTF. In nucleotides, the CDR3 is TGCAGCGTTGAAGATCTGACAGGTGATGGCTACACCTTC.